Listed below are T cell receptor beta chains from one sample, sequenced in a study of blood T cell repertoires in COVID-19. Using immunoSEQ multiplex PCR, the repertoire was profiled, and TCRdb retains in-frame clones only, with some absent. Here the sample spans about 120,000 clones, 70% to 85% being singletons. The sequencing sample was made of peripheral blood. Receptors originate from a man in his 70s with active or convalescent COVID-19. Both conserved end residues are part of each CDR3. The D gene is left open where the match is weak. Clone size is shown for a subset of rows, as once, few, many or a class of expanded clone.

>TRBV7-2|.|19|TRBD1|TRBJ1-6
TGTGCCAGCAGCTTAGTTAGGACAGGGGGAAGCTCCTATAATTCACCCCTCCACTTT
CASSLVRTGGSSYNSPLHF
>TRBV18|.|12|.|TRBJ2-1
TGTGCCAGCTCAAGTCCACAGGGCGTTCAGTTCTTC
CASSSPQGVQFF
>TRBV5-1|few|14|.|TRBJ1-1
TGCGCCAGCAGCTCCGAACAGGGTAGGACTGAAGCTTTCTTT
CASSSEQGRTEAFF
>TRBV5-1|.|15|TRBD1|TRBJ1-1
TGCGCCAGCAGCTTGGCGGGACAGGATGACACTGAAGCTTTCTTT
CASSLAGQDDTEAFF
>TRBV6-5|.|14|TRBD1|TRBJ2-7
TGTGCCAGCAGTTACTCCGGACAGGGTTACGAGCAGTACTTC
CASSYSGQGYEQYF
>TRBV27|.|16|TRBD1|TRBJ2-5
TGTGCCAGCAGTCCCTGGACAGGAACCCCCGGGAAGACCCAGTACTTC
CASSPWTGTPGKTQYF
>TRBV11-3|once|15|TRBD2|TRBJ2-5
TGTGCCAGCAGCTTAGGGCTAGCGGGGCAAGAGACCCAGTACTTC
CASSLGLAGQETQYF
>TRBV11-2|.|14|.|TRBJ1-1
TGTGCCAGCAGCTCGGGGCCGGGGGGCACTGAAGCTTTCTTT
CASSSGPGGTEAFF
>TRBV29-1|.|15|TRBD2|TRBJ2-1
TGCAGCGTTATACTAGCGGGAGGGCCGCCAGGGGAGCAGTTCTTC
CSVILAGGPPGEQFF
>TRBV5-1|.|16|TRBD1|TRBJ2-7
TGCGCCAGCACCCCAGACCCCGGGACAGGGGGCTACGAGCAGTACTTC
CASTPDPGTGGYEQYF
>TRBV28|.|13|TRBD1|TRBJ1-2
TGTGCCAGCAGTTTGGACAGGAACTATGGCTACACCTTC
CASSLDRNYGYTF
>TRBV15|.|19|TRBD2|TRBJ2-7
TGTGCCACCAGCAGAGATTTAAGCGGACTAGCGGGAGGGCGACACGAGCAGTACTTC
CATSRDLSGLAGGRHEQYF
>TRBV9|few|17|.|TRBJ2-7
TGTGCCAGCAGCCCCGCGAGGGTGTGGAGTTTAGCCTACGAGCAGTACTTC
CASSPARVWSLAYEQYF
>TRBV6-2/TRBV6-3|.|16|TRBD1|TRBJ2-3
TGTGCCAGCAGTTACCCCGACAGGGGGCGCACAGATACGCAGTATTTT
CASSYPDRGRTDTQYF
>TRBV6-6|.|14|TRBD2|TRBJ2-4
TGTGCCACGGGCTTGGGGGGGAACAAAAACATTCAGTACTTC
CATGLGGNKNIQYF
>TRBV11-1|.|14|TRBD2|TRBJ2-1
TGTGCCAGCAGCAAGCGGGACCTCCACAATGAGCAGTTCTTC
CASSKRDLHNEQFF
>TRBV5-1|.|15|TRBD2|TRBJ2-5
TGCGCCAGCAGCCTAAGCGGGAGGCTCGAGGAGACCCAGTACTTC
CASSLSGRLEETQYF
>TRBV5-1|.|15|TRBD2|TRBJ2-1
TGCGCCAGCAGCCCTGGGACTAGCGGGTCCTATGAGCAGTTCTTC
CASSPGTSGSYEQFF
>TRBV5-1|.|14|.|TRBJ2-7
TGCGCCAGCAGCTTCGATGGGAGCTCCTACGAGCAGTACTTC
CASSFDGSSYEQYF
>TRBV6-5|.|14|TRBD1|TRBJ1-5
TGTGCCAGCAGGCCGGACAGGGTGGGTCAGCCCCAGCATTTT
CASRPDRVGQPQHF
>TRBV11-3|.|14|.|TRBJ1-4
TGTGCCAGCAGCCGCCGGGACAAGAATGAAAAACTGTTTTTT
CASSRRDKNEKLFF
>TRBV6-2/TRBV6-3|few|16|TRBD1|TRBJ1-2
TGTGCCAGCAGTTTAGAACAGGGGTCACTCAACTATGGCTACACCTTC
CASSLEQGSLNYGYTF
>TRBV7-2|.|14|TRBD2|TRBJ2-7
TGTGCCAGCAGCTTAGATGCTAGCGGGGGGCTGCAGTACTTC
CASSLDASGGLQYF
>TRBV6-5|.|15|.|TRBJ1-6
TGTGCCAGCAGTTCCCTGGAGAGGAATAATTCACCCCTCCACTTT
CASSSLERNNSPLHF
>TRBV19|.|15|.|TRBJ2-6
TGTGCCACGAAAACAGGGTCTTCTGGGGCCAACGTCCTGACTTTC
CATKTGSSGANVLTF
>TRBV30|few|13|.|TRBJ1-2
TGTGCCTGGAGTGCCTCGGTTGCTGATGGCTACACCTTC
CAWSASVADGYTF
>TRBV18|.|13|TRBD1|TRBJ1-2
TGTGCCAGCTCACCGGGACAGCTCTATGGCTACACCTTC
CASSPGQLYGYTF
>TRBV9|few|14|.|TRBJ2-1
TGTGCCAGCAGCGTATCTCCTAATGACAATGAGCAGTTCTTC
CASSVSPNDNEQFF
>TRBV10-3|many|19|TRBD2|TRBJ2-1
TGTGCCATCAGTGAATTCTTGGGAAGTGCGGGGGAGGTCTGGAATGAGCAGTTCTTC
CAISEFLGSAGEVWNEQFF
>TRBV19|.|11|.|TRBJ1-5
TGTGCCAGTAGTACTACGTCCCCCCAGCATTTT
CASSTTSPQHF
>TRBV9|.|15|TRBD1|TRBJ2-7
TGTGCCAGCAGCCCCAGCTCGGGACAGATATACGAGCAGTACTTC
CASSPSSGQIYEQYF